This TCR beta chain is drawn from a study of blood T cell repertoires in COVID-19. Categorization into cohorts depended on clinical history that participants reported. V shed 3 bases and J 4 bases; nucleotides not matched to a gene: 6. CDR1 is SGHRS and CDR2 is YFSETQ in the germline V gene. The CDR3 has 14 amino acids. Here immunoSEQ multiplex PCR was the method, and the copy in TCRdb shows in-frame clones only, minus some. The data show a few hundred thousand clones, approximately 93% seen once. The chain links TRBV5-1 to TRBJ1-2; 7 bases are a match to TRBD1. The receptor was derived from a woman in her forties who had been exposed to COVID-19. Sequenced: PBMCs or T cells enriched from blood (not recorded which). The CDR3 nucleotides read TGCGCCAGCAGCTCCGGGACAGCTCTCTATGGCTACACCTTC. This translates into CASSSGTALYGYTF.